These T cell receptor beta chains were read from a single sample in a study of blood T cell repertoires in COVID-19. Only in-frame clones appear in the TCRdb table, and some are missing; sequencing was by immunoSEQ multiplex PCR. The sample contains hundreds of thousands of clones, roughly 79% of which appear only once. The sample taken for sequencing was peripheral blood. The receptors were gathered from a woman older than 75 with COVID-19, enrolled during active disease. CDR3s include the opening cysteine and the closing phenylalanine or tryptophan. Each record gives: J gene, clone size, D gene, V gene, CDR3 DNA, CDR3 protein. D genes are given only for firm matches. Clone sizes are given selectively: once, few, many, or a class where the clone is expanded.

>TRBJ1-4|few|-|TRBV18
TGTGCCAGCTCACCAACGTCGACATCCGACGGAAAACTGTTTTTT
CASSPTSTSDGKLFF
>TRBJ2-7|-|TRBD1|TRBV3-1/TRBV3-2
TGTGCCAGCAGCCTGTATACAGGGGGGACCTACGAGCAGTACTTC
CASSLYTGGTYEQYF
>TRBJ2-7|-|TRBD2|TRBV7-9
TGTGCCAGCAGCTTGGGAGCGGGAGAACCGACCTACGAGCAGTACTTC
CASSLGAGEPTYEQYF
>TRBJ1-5|few|TRBD1|TRBV6-5
TGTGCCTCCCGGGACAGGGGTTCTAATCAGCCCCAGCATTTT
CASRDRGSNQPQHF
>TRBJ1-2|-|-|TRBV28
TGTGCCAGCAGTTTCCAGGGGTCGGGCTACACCTTC
CASSFQGSGYTF
>TRBJ2-3|-|TRBD1|TRBV5-4
TGTGCCAGCAGCTTGAGGACAGGGGGCCCAGATACGCAGTATTTT
CASSLRTGGPDTQYF
>TRBJ1-2|-|-|TRBV24-1
TGTGCCACCAGTGATTCGGTAGCTCCCACTTATGGCTACACCTTC
CATSDSVAPTYGYTF
>TRBJ2-2|few|TRBD1|TRBV2
TGTGCCAGCAGTGAAGAGACAGGGGGTATCGGGGAGCTGTTTTTT
CASSEETGGIGELFF
>TRBJ1-1|-|-|TRBV7-9
TGTGCCAGCAGCCCTATGGTTGTAGCTTTCTTT
CASSPMVVAFF
>TRBJ2-3|-|-|TRBV29-1
TGCAGCGTACCCGGAGCGGCACGCACAGATACGCAGTATTTT
CSVPGAARTDTQYF
>TRBJ1-1|-|TRBD1|TRBV25-1
TGTGCCAGCAGTCTGACAGGGGACACTGAAGCTTTCTTT
CASSLTGDTEAFF
>TRBJ2-4|-|TRBD2|TRBV10-2
TGCGCCAGCAGTGAGCCGCGGACCGGCGGGGGGGCCAAAAACATTCAGTACTTC
CASSEPRTGGGAKNIQYF
>TRBJ1-6|-|-|TRBV12-3/TRBV12-4
TGTGCCAGCAAGCGATATAATTCACCCCTCCACTTT
CASKRYNSPLHF